This record covers a single TCR beta chain. This sample stems from a study of cytomegalovirus exposure and HLA in healthy donors. Amplification used 60 Vbeta primers and 13 Jbeta primers. This table comes from immunoSEQ multiplex PCR, and its TCRdb copy is limited to in-frame clones, with some not included. The data include about 120,000 clones; the top ten clones carry roughly 1.7%. From germline, CDR1 is LNHDA and CDR2 SQIVND (reference sequence). V lost 5 bases, J lost 4 bases, and 8 bases stayed unmatched. The CDR3 covers 15 residues. The chain uses TRBV19 and TRBJ2-7, with 10 bases matching TRBD2. The sequence was obtained from a woman aged 40 to 49 in good health and CMV-seropositive. The sequencing sample was made of PBMCs. Here the CDR3 reads CASSLLAGRKYEQYF. The CDR3 coding sequence is TGTGCCAGTAGTTTACTAGCGGGACGGAAGTACGAGCAGTACTTC.